The 31 T cell receptor beta chains listed next were all sequenced from one sample in a study of T-cell memory formation after mild COVID-19. From the 5' RACE reads, TCRdb called clonotypes with MiXCR, one entry per CDR3 protein. The top ten clones hold 8.8% of a sample with about 430,000 distinct CDR3 sequences, 24% of them seen once. The sample taken for sequencing was PBMCs or a T cell subset sorted from them (not recorded which). The receptors here all came from an adult woman who had mild COVID-19 (a few samples of this study predate the infection). Cell type and time point are not known.

DNA of the CDR3: TGCGCCAGCAGCCAAGATGATACCGAAGAGGAGACCCAGTACTTC. This translates into CASSQDDTEEETQYF. The chain carries TRBV4-1 and TRBJ2-5; D call uncertain. The ends were cut back, 0 bases at V and 5 bases at J, with 13 bases in the middle. There are 15 residues in the CDR3. The germline gives CDR1 MGHRA, CDR2 YSYEKL.

The table lists this clonotype with a few counts. This chain links TRBV9 with TRBJ2-5; 9 nucleotides line up with TRBD2. Germline V CDR1 and CDR2: SGDLS, YYNGEE. V shed 3 bases and J 5 bases; nucleotides not matched to a gene: 14. CDR3 length equals 17 residues. The chain's CDR3 is CASSASLAGGPGETQYF. The CDR3 coding sequence is TGTGCCAGCAGCGCTTCCTTGGCGGGAGGGCCAGGGGAGACCCAGTACTTC. Based on the CDR3 plus reference TRBV9 and TRBJ2-5, the full variable domain is DSGVTQTPKHLITATGQRVTLRCSPRSGDLSVYWYQQSLDQGLQFLIQYYNGEERAKGNILERFSAQQFPDLHSELNLSSLELGDSALYFCASSASLAGGPGETQYFGPGTRLLVL.

The chain couples TRBV6-6 to TRBJ2-7; 13 positions match TRBD2. After removal of 8 bases from V and 4 bases from J, the junction contained 8 bases not matched to a gene. Germline values: CDR1 MNHNY, CDR2 SVGAGI (reference sequence). CDR3 length equals 15 residues. The CDR3 nucleotides are TGTGCCAGCTCCGGGACTAGCGGGATGGCGTACGAGCAGTACTTC. Translation gives CASSGTSGMAYEQYF.

The rearrangement links TRBV29-1 to TRBJ2-7; perhaps D is TRBD1 or TRBD2 (6 bases each). With 6 bases removed from V and 3 bases from J, the gap between germline ends came to 9 bases. Per germline, CDR1 SQVTM and CDR2 ANQGSEA. The length of the CDR3 is 11 residues. The CDR3: CSVGGDYEQYF. CDR3 DNA sequence: TGCAGCGTCGGGGGCGACTACGAGCAGTACTTC.

The chain couples TRBV20-1 to TRBJ2-5, with 9 bases fitting TRBD1. CDR1 and CDR2 (germline): DFQATT, SNEGSKA (reference sequence). The CDR3 totals 18 residues. The J segment lost 5 bases and the V segment lost 3 bases, leaving 19 bases of the junction unmatched. CDR3 sequence reads: CSARRLHTNRGPGETQYF. The CDR3 coding sequence is TGCAGTGCTAGGAGGTTACATACCAACAGGGGGCCTGGGGAGACCCAGTACTTC.

The rearrangement joins TRBV11-2 to TRBJ2-1; D unclear. CDR1 and CDR2 from the germline V gene are SGHAT and FQNNGV. CDR3 length: 16 residues. Trimming removed 1 base at V and 4 bases at J, with 14 bases between. For the CDR3, the DNA is TGTGCCAGCAGCTTAGCCCAGAGCATCCCTTACAATGAGCAGTTCTTC. This encodes CASSLAQSIPYNEQFF. The full variable domain, with the rest looked up from reference TRBV11-2 and TRBJ2-1, is EAGVAQSPRYKIIEKRQSVAFWCNPISGHATLYWYQQILGQGPKLLIQFQNNGVVDDSQLPKDRFSAERLKGVDSTLKIQPAKLEDSAVYLCASSLAQSIPYNEQFFGPGTRLTVL.

V gene TRBV5-4 combines with J gene TRBJ2-7; maybe TRBD1 (5 bases). V lost 4 bases and J lost 5, with 19 bases in between. From germline, CDR1 is SGHNT and CDR2 YYREEE (reference sequence). The CDR3 is 15 residues long. CDR3 protein: CASSPQGPGYDEQYF. The DNA of the CDR3 is TGTGCCAGCAGCCCCCAGGGCCCCGGGTACGACGAGCAGTACTTC.

This clonotype was picked up a small number of times. The genes are TRBV7-6 and TRBJ2-7; D remains ambiguous. The V gene lost 4 bases and the J gene lost 6 bases, with 13 bases spanning the gap. CDR1 and CDR2 (germline): SGHVS, FNYEAQ. The CDR3 totals 13 residues. The CDR3 nucleotides are TGTGCCAGCAGCTCCCTCATAACGGGCGAGCAGTACTTC. Translation gives CASSSLITGEQYF.

This clonotype was found a few times. The rearrangement uses TRBV19 and TRBJ1-1; tentatively, D is TRBD1 (6 bases). Trimming left V 5 bases short and J 5 bases short, with 15 bases between. Germline-derived CDR1 and CDR2 are LNHDA and SQIVND (reference sequence). CDR3 size: 14 residues. The CDR3 DNA reads TGTGCCAGTAGTGGTCCAGGGGTCCCGACTGAAGCTTTCTTT. Translated: CASSGPGVPTEAFF. Full variable domain (outside the CDR3, taken from reference TRBV19 and TRBJ1-1): DGGITQSPKYLFRKEGQNVTLSCEQNLNHDAMYWYRQDPGQGLRLIYYSQIVNDFQKGDIAEGYSVSREKKESFPLTVTSAQKNPTAFYLCASSGPGVPTEAFFGQGTRLTVV.

This clonotype turned up a few times. The chain carries TRBV4-3 and TRBJ2-5; the D gene could be TRBD1 or TRBD2 (6 bases each). Trimming shortened V by 0 bases and J by 7 bases, and 9 bases separated the two germline ends. The germline V gene encodes CDR1 LGHNA and CDR2 YSLEER. CDR3 size: 13 residues. CDR3 sequence reads: CASSQDGGGTQYF. The CDR3 nucleotides are TGCGCCAGCAGCCAAGACGGGGGCGGGACCCAGTACTTC.

Many counts were recorded for this clonotype. The chain recombines TRBV11-2 with TRBJ1-1, with D unresolved. CDR1 is SGHAT, CDR2 FQNNGV, per germline. V was clipped by 3 bases and J by 5 bases, with 7 bases between them. The CDR3 consists of 12 residues. As DNA, the CDR3 is TGTGCCAGCAGCTTCCCAAGTACTGAAGCTTTCTTT. It translates to CASSFPSTEAFF.

The genes are TRBV6-2 or TRBV6-3 and TRBJ1-5; no reliable D call. The V end was cut by 5 bases, the J end by 2 bases, with 16 bases between. The germline CDR1 and CDR2 sequences are MNHEY and SVGEGT. The CDR3 totals 16 residues. The CDR3 sequence: CASSPSPRKGNQPQHF. CDR3 DNA sequence: TGTGCCAGCAGTCCGAGTCCCCGGAAGGGCAATCAGCCCCAGCATTTT.

This CDR3 reads CASRGTGVTGNTIYF. CDR3 bases: TGTGCCAGCAGAGGGACAGGGGTAACTGGAAACACCATATATTTT. The rearrangement joins TRBV12-3 or TRBV12-4 to TRBJ1-3; 10 bases map to TRBD1. The J segment lost 2 bases and the V segment lost 6 bases, leaving 4 bases of the junction unmatched. CDR3 length: 15 residues.

The CDR3 region has the DNA TGTGCCACCGGCGTGACTAGCGGGATCACAGATACGCAGTATTTT. Translation gives CATGVTSGITDTQYF. This rearrangement joins TRBV19 to TRBJ2-3, with 11 bases fitting TRBD2. The J segment lost 2 bases and the V segment lost 10 bases, leaving 8 bases of the junction unmatched. This CDR3 is 15 amino acids long. Germline CDR1 and CDR2: LNHDA and SQIVND (reference sequence).

The genes are TRBV24-1 and TRBJ2-3; 10 bases match TRBD2. Trimming took 6 bases from V and 3 from J; bases not matched to a gene: 17. The germline CDR1 and CDR2 sequences are KGHDR and SFDVKD. This CDR3 is 19 amino acids long. CDR3: CATSNAASGRLGGTDTQYF. The CDR3 bases are TGTGCCACCAGTAATGCGGCTAGCGGGAGACTAGGTGGAACAGATACGCAGTATTTT.

This clonotype was seen only a few times. The DNA of the CDR3 is TGCAGCGTTGTGAGGGGAGGCGAGCAGTACTTC. Encoded protein: CSVVRGGEQYF. This chain joins TRBV29-1 and TRBJ2-7, with D perhaps TRBD2 (6 bases). Between the trimmed V and J ends, which lost 4 bases and 6 bases, there was a span of 10 bases. This CDR3 region has 11 residues. Germline V gene sequence: CDR1 SQVTM, CDR2 ANQGSEA.

The J gene is TRBJ2-4, the V gene TRBV24-1; D is tentatively TRBD1 or TRBD2 (5 bases each). The V gene's germline CDR1 is KGHDR and CDR2 SFDVKD. V lost 3 bases and J lost 0, with 11 bases in between. CDR3 size: 16 residues. CDR3 region: CATSDPQGTAKNIQYF. CDR3 coding DNA: TGTGCCACCAGTGATCCTCAAGGGACAGCCAAAAACATTCAGTACTTC.

This clonotype turned up a few times. The chain joins TRBV5-1 to TRBJ1-2, with D unresolved. CDR3 length equals 14 residues. V was clipped by 1 base and J by 3 bases, with 10 bases between them. Germline CDR1 reads SGHRS; CDR2 reads YFSETQ. The CDR3 DNA reads TGCGCCAGCAGCTTGTTGGTCCAGGACTATGGCTACACCTTC. Translated, it gives CASSLLVQDYGYTF.

This clonotype has more than one count but fewer than ten. The rearrangement joins TRBV7-2 to TRBJ2-5; tentative D call: TRBD2 (5 bases). Trimming took off 3 bases at V and 8 bases at J, with 19 bases between the two ends. From germline, CDR1 is SGHTA and CDR2 FQGNSA. The CDR3 runs 15 residues. The CDR3 nucleotides read TGTGCCAGCAGCTTGGTGGCTAGCAAGGAAGTCACCCAGTACTTC. Its translation: CASSLVASKEVTQYF.

The table lists this clonotype with a few counts. V gene TRBV25-1 combines with J gene TRBJ2-7; no definite D call. Germline V gene sequence: CDR1 MGHDK, CDR2 SYGVNS. The germline V and J ends were trimmed by 6 bases and 5 bases, with 5 bases remaining between them. This CDR3 is 10 amino acids long. DNA of the CDR3: TGTGCCAGCAGAGCTGACGAGCAGTACTTC. It yields the protein CASRADEQYF.

The V gene is TRBV5-1, the J gene TRBJ1-1; the D gene is possibly TRBD1 (5 bases). V dropped 0 bases and J dropped 1 base, with 10 bases sitting between them. The CDR3 runs 15 residues. Germline lookup yields CDR1 SGHRS and CDR2 YFSETQ. DNA of the CDR3: TGCGCCAGCAGCTTGGAGGGGAGGGGGAACACTGAAGCTTTCTTT. This translates into CASSLEGRGNTEAFF.

This clonotype has at least ten counts. The genes are TRBV6-2 or TRBV6-3 and TRBJ2-6; D remains ambiguous. V was clipped by 6 bases and J by 0 bases, with 6 bases between them. Germline CDR1 reads MNHEY; CDR2 reads SVGEGT. The CDR3 has 14 residues. The CDR3 loop reads CASSESSGANVLTF. The CDR3 DNA reads TGTGCCAGCAGCGAGAGCTCTGGGGCCAACGTCCTGACTTTC.

The J gene is TRBJ1-2, the V gene TRBV7-2, with 8 bases matching TRBD1. This CDR3 region has 14 residues. V gave up 5 bases and J gave up 4 bases; unmatched junction bases: 6. CDR1 SGHTA and CDR2 FQGNSA come from the germline V gene. The CDR3 nucleotides read TGTGCCAGCAGCGGGACAGGAGTTTCCTATGGCTACACCTTC. It yields the protein CASSGTGVSYGYTF.

V usage is TRBV5-5 and J usage is TRBJ2-1, with TRBD2 matching 15 bases. Losses at the gene ends were 4 bases for V and 13 bases for J; bases not matched to a gene: 9. Germline CDR1 reads SGHKS; CDR2 reads YYEKEE (reference sequence). The CDR3 covers 15 residues. The chain's CDR3 is CASSATGTSGGKQFF. Here the CDR3 DNA reads TGTGCCAGCAGCGCGACCGGGACTAGCGGGGGGAAACAGTTCTTC. The entire variable domain, with the rest obtained from reference TRBV5-5 and TRBJ2-1, is as follows: DAGVTQSPTHLIKTRGQQVTLRCSPISGHKSVSWYQQVLGQGPQFIFQYYEKEERGRGNFPDRFSARQFPNYSSELNVNALLLGDSALYLCASSATGTSGGKQFFGPGTRLTVL.

The rearrangement uses TRBV18 and TRBJ2-1; 9 nucleotides match TRBD1. Germline V gene data show CDR1 as KGHSH and CDR2 as LQKENI. The CDR3 is 15 amino acids. V lost 2 bases, J lost 7 bases, and 6 bases stayed unmatched. The CDR3 DNA reads TGTGCCAGCTCACCAAGGACAGGGGCGGGAAATGAGCAGTTCTTC. As protein: CASSPRTGAGNEQFF. Based on the CDR3 plus reference TRBV18 and TRBJ2-1, the full variable domain is NAGVMQNPRHLVRRRGQEARLRCSPMKGHSHVYWYRQLPEEGLKFMVYLQKENIIDESGMPKERFSAEFPKEGPSILRIQQVVRGDSAAYFCASSPRTGAGNEQFFGPGTRLTVL.

This chain uses TRBV7-8 with TRBJ2-7; 8 bases are a match to TRBD1. V shed 5 bases and J 5 bases; nucleotides not matched to a gene: 17. The CDR3 spans 17 residues. Germline V gives CDR1 SGHVS, CDR2 FQNEAQ. CDR3 protein: CASSPLNRDRFFDEQYF. CDR3 DNA sequence: TGTGCCAGCAGCCCCCTGAACCGGGACAGGTTCTTCGACGAGCAGTACTTC.

V gene TRBV7-2 combines with J gene TRBJ2-5; D call uncertain. In germline, CDR1 is SGHTA, CDR2 FQGNSA. The ends were cut back, 5 bases at V and 5 bases at J, with 21 bases in the middle. The CDR3 loop spans 16 amino acids. In DNA, the CDR3 is TGTGCCAGCAGCCTCTCGGGCGGAGTTCCACAGGAGACCCAGTACTTC. It specifies CASSLSGGVPQETQYF.

V and J are TRBV5-1 and TRBJ2-5; tentatively, D is TRBD2 (6 bases). The V end lost 6 bases, the J end lost 5 bases, and 20 bases lay between the germline ends. The germline V gene encodes CDR1 SGHRS and CDR2 YFSETQ. The length of the CDR3 is 15 residues. The CDR3 DNA is TGCGCCAGCATTCCCCCCGGGGGATTGCAGGAGACCCAGTACTTC. Protein product: CASIPPGGLQETQYF.

CDR3 residues: CASSPIRWTGNTEAFF. CDR3 nucleotide sequence: TGTGCCAGCAGCCCGATCAGGTGGACAGGGAACACTGAAGCTTTCTTT. The rearrangement uses TRBV7-8 and TRBJ1-1; TRBD1 matches 7 bases. The V gene's germline CDR1 is SGHVS and CDR2 FQNEAQ. Trimming removed 5 bases from V and 1 base from J; junction bases left unmatched: 10. The CDR3 spans 16 residues.

This clonotype occurred a few times. The CDR3 region is CASTMRGGANTGELFF. The CDR3 bases are TGTGCCAGCACCATGCGCGGGGGAGCGAACACCGGGGAGCTGTTTTTT. The V and J genes are TRBV6-2 or TRBV6-3 and TRBJ2-2; TRBD2 matches at 7 bases. CDR1 and CDR2 (germline): MNHEY, SVGEGT. V gave up 7 bases and J gave up 0 bases; unmatched junction bases: 8. This CDR3 is 16 amino acids long.

This clonotype was detected ten times or more. The genes are TRBV27 and TRBJ2-2, with D unresolved. Germline V lookup: CDR1 MNHEY, CDR2 SMNVEV (reference sequence). The CDR3 runs to 14 residues. V was trimmed by 6 bases and J by 4 bases, leaving 12 bases between them. The CDR3 loop is CASREGWTTGELFF. The DNA for the CDR3 is TGTGCCAGCAGGGAAGGGTGGACCACCGGGGAGCTGTTTTTT.